This entry lists 2 T cell receptor beta chains sequenced from one sample in a study of T cells in Graves' hyperthyroidism and ophthalmopathy. Amplification of TCR beta CDR3 regions used RNA as the template. Initially, a first-round RT-PCR of the TCR CDR3 employed the HTBI primer set. TCRdb called the multiplex PCR reads again in MiXCR, with one record for every CDR3 protein. The sample lists 500,000 to 550,000 distinct CDR3 sequences, 20% seen once, with around 50% in the top ten. Sequenced: blood. The receptors were sampled from a man between 40 and 49 years old with Graves' ophthalmopathy.

This clonotype was recorded at least ten times. The chain recombines TRBV20-1 with TRBJ2-3, with D possibly being TRBD1 (5 bases). Trimming pared 5 bases from V and 0 bases from J, leaving 9 bases between. This CDR3 comprises 13 residues. Per the germline V gene, CDR1 is DFQATT and CDR2 is SNEGSKA (reference sequence). CDR3 sequence reads: CSARGASTDTQYF. CDR3 nucleotide sequence: TGCAGTGCTCGTGGGGCAAGCACAGATACGCAGTATTTT.

The V call is TRBV7-2, the J call TRBJ2-3, with a tentative D call TRBD1 (5 bases). Trimming removed 6 bases from V and 8 bases from J, with 12 bases in between. CDR1 and CDR2 from the germline V gene are SGHTA and FQGNSA. The CDR3 contains 12 residues. CDR3: CASRGRQVTQYF. The CDR3 coding sequence is TGTGCCAGCAGGGGGCGGCAGGTTACGCAGTATTTT.